The 8 T cell receptor beta chains below were found in one sample sequenced in a study of blood T cell repertoires in COVID-19 (dated by TCRdb to the early 2020s). The receptor library was made with the immunoSEQ multiplex PCR assay. In its TCRdb copy, this immuneACCESS table keeps in-frame sequences only and misses some clones. Where compared with another copy, unresolved V genes explain less than half of these, and the others have no known cause. The sample contains about 190,000 clones, around nine tenths of them found a single time. Clones ranked in the top ten supply approximately 4.4% of the sample. Sequencing input: peripheral blood. Receptors were obtained from a human donor in a cohort sampled during active COVID-19.

This chain uses TRBV30 with TRBJ1-1; maybe TRBD1 (6 bases). Germline V gene sequence: CDR1 GTSNPN, CDR2 SVGIG (reference sequence). Trimming took 5 bases from V and 6 from J, leaving 28 bases between them. The CDR3 length is 17 residues. CDR3 nucleotides: TGTGCCTGGGTTCCGAGGTGGGGGGGCTCTATGAAACCTGAAGCTTTCTTT. Its translation is CAWVPRWGGSMKPEAFF.

V is TRBV9 and J is TRBJ2-5; TRBD1 aligns across 8 bases. Looked up from germline, CDR1 is SGDLS and CDR2 is YYNGEE. Trimming at V came to 0 bases and at J to 5 bases, leaving 6 bases not matched to a gene. The CDR3 loop spans 15 amino acids. The CDR3 region has the DNA TGTGCCAGCAGCGTAGGGCAGGGGGCAGGTGAGACCCAGTACTTC. It is translated as CASSVGQGAGETQYF.

The chain has TRBV30 and TRBJ1-4; D gene unclear. This CDR3 is built from 11 residues. V lost 5 bases and J lost 8, with 9 bases in between. In germline, CDR1 is GTSNPN, CDR2 SVGIG (reference sequence). Written as DNA, the CDR3 is TGTGCCTGGGGATTCGAGGAAAAACTGTTTTTT. Amino acid sequence: CAWGFEEKLFF.

V usage is TRBV15 and J usage is TRBJ2-7, with TRBD1 identical over 9 bases. The trim removed 5 bases at V and 4 bases at J, leaving 6 bases unmatched. Germline lookup yields CDR1 LNHNV and CDR2 YYDKDF (reference sequence). This CDR3 has 14 residues. CDR3 sequence: CATSRGQGRYEQYF. CDR3 sequence (DNA): TGTGCCACCAGCCGGGGACAGGGCAGGTACGAGCAGTACTTC.

The gene calls are TRBV6-1 and TRBJ2-5, with D possibly being TRBD2 (6 bases). The germline V and J ends were trimmed by 0 bases and 1 base, with 15 bases remaining between them. The CDR3 sequence is 17 residues long. Per germline, CDR1 MNHNS and CDR2 SASEGT. CDR3 residues: CASSEALGTGVQETQYF. The CDR3 bases are TGTGCCAGCAGTGAAGCTCTGGGGACGGGAGTCCAAGAGACCCAGTACTTC.

The rearrangement joins TRBV28 to TRBJ2-7; D gene uncertain. Looked up from germline, CDR1 is MDHEN and CDR2 is SYDVKM. The germline V and J ends were trimmed by 1 base and 3 bases, with 7 bases remaining between them. The length of the CDR3 is 13 residues. CDR3 nucleotide sequence: TGTGCCAGCAGTTTATTGTCCAGCTACGAGCAGTACTTC. Its protein is CASSLLSSYEQYF. Combining the CDR3 with reference TRBV28 and TRBJ2-7 gives the whole variable domain DVKVTQSSRYLVKRTGEKVFLECVQDMDHENMFWYRQDPGLGLRLIYFSYDVKMKEKGDIPEGYSVSREKKERFSLILESASTNQTSMYLCASSLLSSYEQYFGPGTRLTVT.

This chain links TRBV24-1 with TRBJ2-1, with D perhaps matching TRBD2 (6 bases). The CDR3 loop spans 15 amino acids. Germline V lookup: CDR1 KGHDR, CDR2 SFDVKD. The ends were cut back, 6 bases at V and 0 bases at J, with 11 bases in the middle. DNA for the CDR3: TGTGCCACCAGTCTCGCGGGGAGCTCCTACAATGAGCAGTTCTTC. Protein sequence: CATSLAGSSYNEQFF.

The chain employs TRBV27 and TRBJ2-7; no firm D call. Germline CDR1 MNHEY, CDR2 SMNVEV (reference sequence). V was shortened by 3 bases and J by 0 bases, with 12 bases between the two germline ends. The CDR3 is 15 residues long. This CDR3 reads CASSFGAGYSYEQYF. The CDR3 bases are TGTGCCAGCAGTTTCGGTGCAGGTTACTCCTACGAGCAGTACTTC.